What follows are 9 T cell receptor beta chains derived from one specimen sequenced in a study of blood T cell repertoires in COVID-19. Clones were read by immunoSEQ multiplex PCR, and TCRdb kept only the in-frame ones, dropping some. The sample includes about 160,000 clones, approximately 80% of them seen just once. Material: peripheral blood. Every receptor here comes from an elderly woman with active or convalescent COVID-19.

The chain recombines TRBV6-2 or TRBV6-3 with TRBJ1-5; D perhaps matches TRBD1 (6 bases). The CDR3 is 17 residues long. The V and J ends lost 5 bases and 1 base respectively, with 18 bases between them. The germline V gene has CDR1 MNHEY and CDR2 SVGEGT. The CDR3 DNA reads TGTGCCAGCAGTCAATACCGGGCCAGGGGAAGCAATCAGCCCCAGCATTTT. This encodes CASSQYRARGSNQPQHF.

The chain combines TRBV6-2 or TRBV6-3 with TRBJ1-4, with a possible D match to TRBD1 (6 bases). CDR1 is MNHEY, CDR2 SVGEGT, per germline. The CDR3 totals 13 residues. V lost 7 bases to trimming and J lost 10 bases, with 16 bases between them. The CDR3 nucleotides are TGTGCCAGCAACCCACAGGGCCGGGGAAAACTGTTTTTT. Encoded protein: CASNPQGRGKLFF.

J is TRBJ1-6 and V is TRBV3-1 (or the pseudogene TRBV3-2); 7 bases match TRBD1. Germline CDR1 LGHDT, CDR2 YNNKEL (reference sequence). After removal of 3 bases from V and 0 bases from J, the junction contained 8 bases not matched to a gene. This CDR3 has 18 amino acids. CDR3 sequence (DNA): TGTGCCAGCAGCCAGGGGGTACAGGGGAGCTCCTATAATTCACCCCTCCACTTT. Protein: CASSQGVQGSSYNSPLHF.

This clone has only one observation. This chain connects TRBV11-3 to TRBJ1-1; D uncertain. V was clipped by 5 bases and J by 0 bases, with 10 bases between them. There are 14 residues in the CDR3. Per germline, CDR1 SGHNT and CDR2 YENEEA. The CDR3 nucleotides read TGTGCCAGCAGCCCTTCTACAGTGAACACTGAAGCTTTCTTT. This sequence encodes CASSPSTVNTEAFF.

The chain carries TRBV9 and TRBJ1-2, with a weak D call TRBD1 (5 bases). The CDR3 runs 12 residues. Germline V gene data show CDR1 as SGDLS and CDR2 as YYNGEE. The V and J ends lost 4 bases and 5 bases respectively, with 9 bases between them. The CDR3 here is CASSQGTYGYTF. DNA of the CDR3: TGTGCCAGCAGCCAGGGAACTTATGGCTACACCTTC. The full variable domain, in which reference TRBV9 and TRBJ1-2 provide the parts outside the CDR3, is DSGVTQTPKHLITATGQRVTLRCSPRSGDLSVYWYQQSLDQGLQFLIQYYNGEERAKGNILERFSAQQFPDLHSELNLSSLELGDSALYFCASSQGTYGYTFGSGTRLTVV.

The chain couples TRBV5-4 to TRBJ2-1; TRBD1 agrees at 8 bases. The CDR3 is 14 amino acids. Per germline, CDR1 SGHNT and CDR2 YYREEE (reference sequence). V was clipped by 5 bases and J by 7 bases; unmatched bases: 8. CDR3 nucleotide sequence: TGTGCCAGCAGAATAGGGGGACAGGTGAATGAGCAGTTCTTC. Protein sequence: CASRIGGQVNEQFF. The entire variable domain, with the rest obtained from reference TRBV5-4 and TRBJ2-1, is as follows: ETGVTQSPTHLIKTRGQQVTLRCSSQSGHNTVSWYQQALGQGPQFIFQYYREEENGRGNFPPRFSGLQFPNYSSELNVNALELDDSALYLCASRIGGQVNEQFFGPGTRLTVL.

J is TRBJ1-5 and V is TRBV4-2, with D hard to call. V lost 0 bases to trimming and J lost 6 bases, with 6 bases between them. Looked up from germline, CDR1 is LGHNA and CDR2 is YNFKEQ. This CDR3 has 13 residues. CDR3 nucleotide sequence: TGTGCCAGCAGCCAAGATCTATCTCAGCCCCAGCATTTT. Protein product: CASSQDLSQPQHF.

The rearrangement joins TRBV18 to TRBJ1-1; 11 positions agree with TRBD1. CDR1 is KGHSH, CDR2 LQKENI, per germline. The CDR3 is made up of 14 amino acids. The V and J ends lost 6 bases and 5 bases, in that order; junction bases with no gene match: 5. The CDR3 protein is CASSPGQGATEAFF. For the CDR3, the DNA is TGTGCCAGCTCTCCTGGACAGGGGGCGACTGAAGCTTTCTTT.

The V gene is TRBV4-2, the J gene TRBJ2-5, with D hard to call. Trimming removed 3 bases from V and 2 bases from J, with 10 bases in between. The CDR3 is 14 amino acids. Per the germline V gene, CDR1 is LGHNA and CDR2 is YNFKEQ. The CDR3 spells CASSHDRAQETQYF. Written as DNA, the CDR3 is TGTGCCAGCAGCCACGATAGAGCTCAAGAGACCCAGTACTTC.